Sequencing of this T cell receptor (beta chain) was carried out in a study of HIV-infected patients and healthy controls. Study background: Total CDR3 counts per chain did not differ significantly between patients and controls. Study-wide results and limits: Compared with controls, mean Gini indices were significantly raised in HIV-infected repertoires, possibly indicating oligoclonality.

This clonotype is medium-sized. Antigen unknown. Reverse transcription used 500 to 550 ng RNA and constant-region primers for alpha and beta. Alpha and beta chain libraries were made separately by chain-specific third strand synthesis with multiplexing indices. MiXCR, run by TCRdb on the 5' RACE reads, gives a single entry per CDR3 protein. Of thousands of distinct CDR3 sequences in the sample, about 20% are singletons; the top ten hold about 30%. No cell fractionation was done, so the repertoire covers all unsorted peripheral blood T cells. Germline CDR1 and CDR2: MGHRA and YSYEKL. The CDR3 sequence is 17 residues long. V lost 5 bases, J lost 6 bases, and 15 bases stayed unmatched.

This receptor was identified in an adult with HIV infection. The material sequenced was blood, taken before antiretroviral therapy. The rearrangement links TRBV4-1 to TRBJ2-1; 8 bases map to TRBD2. The CDR3 sequence is CASSSRPGLGVPNEQFF. DNA of the CDR3: TGCGCCAGCAGCTCGCGTCCGGGACTAGGAGTTCCCAATGAGCAGTTCTTC.